The clone carrying this T cell receptor (beta chain) was found a few times. Germline CDR1 SGHAT, CDR2 FQDESV (reference sequence). V lost 4 bases and J lost 4, with 11 bases in between. The CDR3 loop spans 14 amino acids. It was with 60 Vbeta and 13 Jbeta primers that the PCR ran. As processed by the authors: A later analysis tallied roughly 77 million unique TCR beta chains, 9.5 million to 14 million of them shared. Sequencing used immunoSEQ multiplex PCR; TCRdb keeps in-frame clones, though not all of them. V, J and clone size derive from that table, while D and trimming were established from the DNA sequence. Of about 200,000 clones in the sample, 85% were seen once. The data belong to a study of cytomegalovirus exposure and HLA in healthy donors. Healthy bone marrow donors made up the cohort.

The sequence was collected from a woman aged 45-60 years in good health and CMV-seronegative. Sequencing input: PBMCs. The rearrangement links TRBV11-1 to TRBJ2-1, with a possible D match to TRBD1 (7 bases). The CDR3 nucleotides read TGTGCCAGCAGCTCAGGGGGGCCTTACAATGAGCAGTTCTTC. It codes for CASSSGGPYNEQFF.